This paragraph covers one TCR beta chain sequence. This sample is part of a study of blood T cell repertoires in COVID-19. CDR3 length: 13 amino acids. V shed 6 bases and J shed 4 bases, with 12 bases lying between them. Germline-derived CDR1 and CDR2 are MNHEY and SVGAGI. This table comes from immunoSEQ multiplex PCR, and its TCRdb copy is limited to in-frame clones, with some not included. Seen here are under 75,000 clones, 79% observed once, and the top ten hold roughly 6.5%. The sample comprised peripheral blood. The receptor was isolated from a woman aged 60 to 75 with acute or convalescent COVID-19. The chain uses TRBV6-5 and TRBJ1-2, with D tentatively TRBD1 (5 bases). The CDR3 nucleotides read TGTGCCAGCAGACCGCGGGGGGGCTATGGCTACACCTTC. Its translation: CASRPRGGYGYTF.